The 15 T cell receptor beta chains in this list originate from one sample, sequenced in a study of T cell responses to AZD1222 COVID-19 vaccine. Profiled with immunoSEQ multiplex PCR; TCRdb holds only in-frame clones, not every one. The sample includes over 100,000 clones, roughly 88% seen only once; the top ten take 7% to 10%. The specimen was peripheral blood, collected on day 0 of AZD1222 vaccination. Every receptor here comes from an adult in good health.

The chain has TRBV27 and TRBJ1-6; TRBD1 matches at 7 bases. V was pared by 5 bases and J by 15 bases, with 4 bases of the junction left unmatched. The CDR3 runs to 11 residues. Germline V gene sequence: CDR1 MNHEY, CDR2 SMNVEV (reference sequence). CDR3 region: CASSRGQLLHF. DNA of the CDR3: TGTGCCAGCAGTCGGGGACAGCTCCTCCACTTT.

V gene TRBV15 combines with J gene TRBJ1-5; 7 nucleotides match TRBD1. CDR1 is LNHNV, CDR2 YYDKDF, per germline (reference sequence). Trimming at V came to 5 bases and at J to 4 bases, leaving 14 bases not matched to a gene. The CDR3 is made up of 17 amino acids. The CDR3, as DNA: TGTGCCACCAGCCCGACAGGGAACAGAGAGAGGAATCAGCCCCAGCATTTT. Its protein is CATSPTGNRERNQPQHF. Using reference TRBV15 and TRBJ1-5 for the parts outside the CDR3, the full variable domain is DAMVIQNPRYQVTQFGKPVTLSCSQTLNHNVMYWYQQKSSQAPKLLFHYYDKDFNNEADTPDNFQSRRPNTSFCFLDIRSPGLGDTAMYLCATSPTGNRERNQPQHFGDGTRLSIL.

The V call is TRBV6-4, the J call TRBJ1-1, with D unclear. The CDR3 covers 13 residues. The V and J ends lost 5 bases and 0 bases respectively, with 7 bases between them. CDR1 and CDR2 (germline): MRHNA, SNTAGT. Here the CDR3 DNA reads TGTGCCAGCAGTCTGGGCCTGAACACTGAAGCTTTCTTT. Its protein product is CASSLGLNTEAFF.

The gene calls are TRBV19 and TRBJ2-3; D gene ambiguous. V shed 7 bases and J shed 2 bases, with 13 bases lying between them. Looked up from germline, CDR1 is LNHDA and CDR2 is SQIVND (reference sequence). This CDR3 is built from 14 residues. CDR3 in amino acids: CASTLGILTDTQYF. CDR3 in DNA: TGTGCCAGTACCCTGGGGATACTCACAGATACGCAGTATTTT. Together with reference TRBV19 and TRBJ2-3, the CDR3 gives the full variable domain: DGGITQSPKYLFRKEGQNVTLSCEQNLNHDAMYWYRQDPGQGLRLIYYSQIVNDFQKGDIAEGYSVSREKKESFPLTVTSAQKNPTAFYLCASTLGILTDTQYFGPGTRLTVL.

The chain employs TRBV10-3 and TRBJ1-4; 9 nucleotides match TRBD1. The CDR3 has 15 amino acids. V dropped 2 bases and J dropped 8; count of bases not matched to a gene: 6. Germline CDR1 and CDR2: ENHRY and SYGVKD. CDR3 loop: CAISEQGQGDEKLFF. The DNA of the CDR3 is TGTGCCATCAGTGAGCAGGGACAGGGTGACGAAAAACTGTTTTTT.

The sample holds a few counts of this clone. The gene calls are TRBV19 and TRBJ2-1; 7 nucleotides match TRBD1. From germline, CDR1 is LNHDA and CDR2 SQIVND (reference sequence). The ends lost 6 bases at V and 9 bases at J; junction bases unmatched: 5. The CDR3 loop spans 12 amino acids. CDR3 in DNA: TGTGCCAGTAGCCGAGGGGGCGGTGAGCAGTTCTTC. It encodes CASSRGGGEQFF.

CDR3 DNA: TGCGCCAGCAGCATGACAGGCGGTGGGAACACTGAAGCTTTCTTT. The encoded protein is CASSMTGGGNTEAFF. The chain is built from TRBV5-1 and TRBJ1-1; possible D gene TRBD1, 6 bases. CDR1 and CDR2 (germline): SGHRS, YFSETQ. Trimming stripped 4 bases from V and 1 base from J, with 14 bases between. The length of the CDR3 is 15 residues.

The rearrangement links TRBV30 to TRBJ1-5, with D possibly TRBD1 on 5 matching bases. The CDR3 totals 15 residues. Germline CDR1 reads GTSNPN; CDR2 reads SVGIG (reference sequence). V was pared by 0 bases and J by 9 bases, with 18 bases between. Here the CDR3 reads CAWSVNGFGGRPQHF. CDR3 DNA: TGTGCCTGGAGTGTTAATGGGTTTGGGGGACGGCCCCAGCATTTT.

The chain has TRBV7-2 and TRBJ2-1, with D hard to call. The germline CDR1 and CDR2 sequences are SGHTA and FQGNSA. The CDR3 extends over 13 amino acids. The V gene lost 1 base and the J gene lost 8 bases, with 9 bases spanning the gap. The CDR3 bases are TGTGCCAGCAGCTTAGTTCCCCGAGATGAGCAGTTCTTC. Amino acids: CASSLVPRDEQFF.

The gene calls are TRBV6-1 and TRBJ1-4; a weak D match, TRBD1 (6 bases). The V end lost 1 base, the J end lost 7 bases, and 13 bases lay between the germline ends. CDR1 and CDR2 from the germline V gene are MNHNS and SASEGT. The CDR3 is 15 residues long. CDR3 in amino acids: CASSEDRGAGEKLFF. The CDR3 nucleotides are TGTGCCAGCAGTGAAGATAGGGGGGCGGGTGAAAAACTGTTTTTT.

The chain recombines TRBV6-5 with TRBJ2-7; no reliable D call. Germline V gene sequence: CDR1 MNHEY, CDR2 SVGAGI. This CDR3 is built from 13 residues. V dropped 7 bases and J dropped 2 bases, with 12 bases sitting between them. CDR3 DNA sequence: TGTGCCAGCACCACGACGGGCACCTACGAGCAGTACTTC. It yields the protein CASTTTGTYEQYF.

The chain uses TRBV6-5 and TRBJ1-3; the match to TRBD1 covers 7 bases. V dropped 4 bases and J dropped 4; count of bases not matched to a gene: 7. The germline V gene encodes CDR1 MNHEY and CDR2 SVGAGI. There are 15 residues in the CDR3. The DNA for the CDR3 is TGTGCCAGCAGTTCCCACAGGGGAACCGGAAACACCATATATTTT. Translated: CASSSHRGTGNTIYF.

This rearrangement joins TRBV5-4 to TRBJ2-5; 8 bases match TRBD2. V shed 1 base, J shed 5 bases, and the junction held 7 bases outside the gene matches. CDR3 length equals 15 residues. Germline loops: CDR1 SGHNT, CDR2 YYREEE (reference sequence). CDR3 nucleotide sequence: TGTGCCAGCAGCTTGAGTGGCGGGGGGAGGGAGACCCAGTACTTC. As protein: CASSLSGGGRETQYF.

The sample holds many counts of this clone. J is TRBJ2-5 and V is TRBV4-2; 8 bases are a match to TRBD2. The trim removed 1 base at V and 4 bases at J, leaving 8 bases unmatched. Looked up from germline, CDR1 is LGHNA and CDR2 is YNFKEQ. The CDR3 runs 16 residues. This CDR3 is CASSQAGAGGLETQYF. The CDR3, as DNA: TGTGCCAGCAGCCAAGCTGGCGCGGGGGGCCTAGAGACCCAGTACTTC.

The table lists this clone with a count of one. The chain links TRBV19 to TRBJ1-4; TRBD1 is a possible D gene (5 bases). Trimming took 7 bases from V and 5 from J, leaving 14 bases between them. Germline lookup yields CDR1 LNHDA and CDR2 SQIVND (reference sequence). The CDR3 totals 14 residues. The CDR3 DNA reads as TGTGCCAGTATAGGCCGAGGGACCAATGAAAAACTGTTTTTT. It yields the protein CASIGRGTNEKLFF. The full variable domain, rest sourced from reference TRBV19 and TRBJ1-4, is DGGITQSPKYLFRKEGQNVTLSCEQNLNHDAMYWYRQDPGQGLRLIYYSQIVNDFQKGDIAEGYSVSREKKESFPLTVTSAQKNPTAFYLCASIGRGTNEKLFFGSGTQLSVL.